This record looks at one T cell receptor beta chain sequence and its context. Germline lookup yields CDR1 MNHEY and CDR2 SMNVEV (reference sequence). Trimming cost V 1 base and J 9 bases; bases outside gene matches: 5. The CDR3 sequence is 14 residues long. This specimen belongs to a study of blood T cell repertoires in COVID-19. The method was immunoSEQ multiplex PCR; TCRdb's version includes in-frame clones alone and lacks a portion of them. The sample shows around 180,000 clones, roughly nine tenths of them seen only once. Participants were placed into cohorts based on the clinical history they reported.

This TCR was sampled from a woman between 40 and 50 years old with acute COVID-19. The V and J genes are TRBV27 and TRBJ2-1, with TRBD2 identical over 8 bases. The source material was PBMCs or T cells enriched from blood (not recorded which). DNA for the CDR3: TGTGCCAGCAGTTTATACCGGGAGGGGCTTGAGCAGTTCTTC. Protein: CASSLYREGLEQFF.